This TCR beta chain was identified during a study of vaccination effects on CD4 cells after COVID-19. Peptide-pool stimulation followed by sequencing identified expanded antigen-specific CD4+ clonotypes in the ViraFEST assay. Culturing for about 10 days preceded CD4+ T cell isolation. The infection with SARS-CoV-2 (confirmed by PCR) occurred in this person between March and December 2020. Details on this clone: The antigen is unknown.

This table comes from immunoSEQ multiplex PCR, and its TCRdb copy is limited to in-frame clones, with some not included. The sample has about 70,000 clones, around 72% seen once. V shed 0 bases and J shed 0 bases, with 9 bases lying between them. This CDR3 has 16 amino acids. Germline V CDR1 and CDR2: SGHRS, YFSETQ. The material sequenced was CD4+ T cells from PBMCs cultured with HIV peptides, taken before COVID-19 vaccination. Specified subset: HIV-1 Nef peptide pool negative control/reference culture. The sequence was collected from a human donor who had a prior SARS-CoV-2 infection. This chain links TRBV5-1 with TRBJ2-2; weak D call: TRBD1 (5 bases). Here the CDR3 reads CASSLGQTSNTGELFF. The CDR3 nucleotides are TGCGCCAGCAGCTTGGGACAGACTTCGAACACCGGGGAGCTGTTTTTT.